The clone carrying this TCR beta chain has more than one count but fewer than ten. This entry is derived from a study of PD-1 blockade in classical Hodgkin lymphoma. Repertoires were generated with immunoSEQ multiplex PCR, while TCRdb's copy carries only in-frame clones and drops some. Of about 52,000 clones in the sample, roughly nine tenths are singletons; the top ten hold around 6.5%. Time point here: cycle 4 day 1 (C4D1), after more than five weeks of nivolumab. Exposure to brentuximab vedotin varied, and each patient had relapsed following autologous stem cell transplantation. CDR1 and CDR2 from the germline V gene are SNHLY and FYNNEI. The CDR3 length is 14 residues. The V segment lost 4 bases and the J segment 6 bases; nucleotides outside the gene matches: 4.

This chain joins TRBV2 and TRBJ2-1; 9 nucleotides agree with TRBD2. This sequence originates from a human donor with classical Hodgkin lymphoma. Sequenced here: peripheral blood mononuclear cells (PBMCs), sampled before the fourth cycle of nivolumab. CDR3 coding DNA: TGTGCCAGCAGTGGCGGGGGGGGCACCAATGAGCAGTTCTTC. This codes for CASSGGGGTNEQFF.